The 18 T cell receptor beta chains reported below all come from one sample, sequenced in a study of blood T cells in healthy people across ages. Sample-barcoded 5' priming and a J-beta primer mix drove a second PCR of roughly 6 to 12 cycles. TCRdb reanalysed the 5' RACE reads using MiXCR and keeps one entry per CDR3 protein. Of some 1.7 million distinct CDR3 sequences in the sample, roughly 28% are singletons; the top ten hold roughly 8%. The specimen sequenced was blood. The origin of the receptors is a woman in her 30s in good health.

Only a few counts were recorded for this clonotype. The chain is built from TRBV9 and TRBJ2-7; D is unresolved. CDR1 and CDR2 from the germline V gene are SGDLS and YYNGEE. The CDR3 spans 14 residues. Between the trimmed V and J ends, which lost 2 bases and 0 bases, there was a span of 9 bases. Written as DNA, the CDR3 is TGTGCCAGCAGCGTGGCGGAAAGCTCCTACGAGCAGTACTTC. Its protein is CASSVAESSYEQYF. The entire variable domain, with the rest obtained from reference TRBV9 and TRBJ2-7, is as follows: DSGVTQTPKHLITATGQRVTLRCSPRSGDLSVYWYQQSLDQGLQFLIQYYNGEERAKGNILERFSAQQFPDLHSELNLSSLELGDSALYFCASSVAESSYEQYFGPGTRLTVT.

This clonotype was seen only a few times. The chain joins TRBV20-1 to TRBJ2-3, with TRBD2 matching 7 bases. This CDR3 is built from 15 residues. Losses at the gene ends were 0 bases for V and 5 bases for J; bases not matched to a gene: 8. Germline V gene lookup returns CDR1 DFQATT and CDR2 SNEGSKA (reference sequence). In DNA form, the CDR3 reads TGCAGTGCTAGAGATATAGGCGGGAGCGGAGATACGCAGTATTTT. Amino acid sequence: CSARDIGGSGDTQYF.

This clonotype was counted ten times or more. The chain joins TRBV7-6 to TRBJ2-7; D is tentatively TRBD1 or TRBD2 (5 bases each). V gave up 0 bases and J gave up 4 bases, with 13 bases separating them. The CDR3 is made up of 15 amino acids. Germline-derived CDR1 and CDR2 are SGHVS and FNYEAQ. Here the CDR3 reads CASSLAGTRPYEQYF. The CDR3 DNA sequence: TGTGCCAGCAGCTTAGCAGGGACCAGACCTTACGAGCAGTACTTC. The variable domain in full, completed from reference TRBV7-6 and TRBJ2-7, reads GAGVSQSPRYKVTKRGQDVALRCDPISGHVSLYWYRQALGQGPEFLTYFNYEAQQDKSGLPNDRFSAERPEGSISTLTIQRTEQRDSAMYRCASSLAGTRPYEQYFGPGTRLTVT.

There are a few counts of this clonotype. This sequence joins TRBV2 and TRBJ1-2; D call uncertain. V shed 6 bases and J shed 1 base, with 9 bases lying between them. Germline V gene sequence: CDR1 SNHLY, CDR2 FYNNEI. The CDR3 is 13 residues long. The CDR3 reads CASSAQINYGYTF. The CDR3 DNA is TGTGCCAGCAGCGCACAGATTAACTATGGCTACACCTTC.

As concerns this clonotype: A read error may explain this, as a much larger clone is one base away. The chain carries TRBV29-1 and TRBJ2-5; the D is unclear. The DNA end favors TRBJ2-7, so the J call may be wrong. The CDR3 runs to 11 residues. Germline V gene data show CDR1 as SQVTM and CDR2 as ANQGSEA. The DNA of the CDR3 is TGCAGCATTAGGACGGGCTACGAGCAGTACTTC. Protein product: CSIRTGYEQYF.

In this sample, this clonotype turned up many times. The V call is TRBV20-1, the J call TRBJ2-5; D call uncertain. The germline CDR1 and CDR2 sequences are DFQATT and SNEGSKA (reference sequence). The CDR3 runs 14 residues. The ends were cut back, 3 bases at V and 3 bases at J, with 14 bases in the middle. CDR3 sequence reads: CSASGYKNKETQYF. The DNA of the CDR3 is TGCAGTGCTAGCGGTTACAAGAACAAAGAGACCCAGTACTTC.

The chain couples TRBV2 to TRBJ2-1; 10 bases are shared with TRBD2. The germline V gene encodes CDR1 SNHLY and CDR2 FYNNEI. With 10 bases clipped from V and 6 bases from J, the junction kept 12 bases outside the gene matches. The CDR3 totals 15 residues. The CDR3 reads CANIKSGRASNEQFF. Written as DNA, the CDR3 is TGTGCCAATATCAAAAGCGGGAGGGCCTCCAATGAGCAGTTCTTC.

This clonotype was detected many times. V is TRBV7-9 and J is TRBJ1-2; maybe TRBD1 (5 bases). Germline V gives CDR1 SEHNR, CDR2 FQNEAQ (reference sequence). This CDR3 has 11 amino acids. V was pared by 6 bases and J by 8 bases, with 10 bases between. For the CDR3, the DNA is TGTGCCAGCAGTTCGGAGGGGGGCTACACCTTC. As protein: CASSSEGGYTF. Full variable domain (outside the CDR3, taken from reference TRBV7-9 and TRBJ1-2): DTGVSQNPRHKITKRGQNVTFRCDPISEHNRLYWYRQTLGQGPEFLTYFQNEAQLEKSRLLSDRFSAERPKGSFSTLEIQRTEQGDSAMYLCASSSEGGYTFGSGTRLTVV.

A few counts support this clonotype. This chain uses TRBV20-1 with TRBJ2-7; D tentatively reads TRBD1 or TRBD2 (5 bases each). Trimming cost V 5 bases and J 5 bases, with 16 bases left between them. CDR1 is DFQATT and CDR2 is SNEGSKA in the germline V gene (reference sequence). The CDR3 runs 13 residues. Here the CDR3 DNA reads TGCAGTGCTTTCCCCCGGGGCGCCCACGAGCAGTACTTC. This translates into CSAFPRGAHEQYF.

This clonotype was found many times. This sequence joins TRBV29-1 and TRBJ2-7; TRBD1 matches 9 bases. Germline CDR1 is SQVTM and CDR2 is ANQGSEA. J was trimmed by 0 bases and V by 8 bases; bases with no gene match: 8. The CDR3 sequence is 14 residues long. The CDR3, as DNA: TGCAGCTCCGGGGGACAGGGTAGCTCCTACGAGCAGTACTTC. Its protein is CSSGGQGSSYEQYF.

The genes are TRBV20-1 and TRBJ2-5; no firm D call. V was clipped by 0 bases and J by 11 bases, with 19 bases between them. The germline V gene has CDR1 DFQATT and CDR2 SNEGSKA (reference sequence). The CDR3 has 14 residues. As DNA, the CDR3 is TGCAGTGCTAGAGATCTGGGCAGTACCTACGGGCAGTACTTC. Translating gives CSARDLGSTYGQYF.

This sequence joins TRBV14 and TRBJ2-1, with 9 bases identical to TRBD2. CDR1 SGHDN and CDR2 FVKESK come from the germline V gene. This CDR3 is built from 15 residues. V shed 3 bases, J shed 10 bases, and the junction held 10 bases outside the gene matches. The DNA for the CDR3 is TGTGCCAGCAGCCACCCGGGCGGGGGGGAATGGGAGCAGTTCTTC. This translates into CASSHPGGGEWEQFF.

This clonotype has a handful of counts. The V and J genes are TRBV10-3 and TRBJ1-2, with D tentatively TRBD1 (5 bases). V lost 4 bases and J lost 3, with 12 bases in between. CDR3 length equals 14 residues. Germline CDR1 ENHRY, CDR2 SYGVKD. The CDR3 loop is CAISAAGADYGYTF. CDR3 nucleotide sequence: TGTGCCATCAGTGCCGCCGGGGCCGACTATGGCTACACCTTC.

The chain employs TRBV4-1 and TRBJ1-2; no definite D call. Per the germline V gene, CDR1 is MGHRA and CDR2 is YSYEKL. This CDR3 contains 17 residues. Trimming cost V 0 bases and J 4 bases, with 18 bases left between them. CDR3 DNA: TGCGCCAGCAGCCAAGACGAGTCCAGGTTACCACTCTATGGCTACACCTTC. Its translation is CASSQDESRLPLYGYTF.

This clonotype has ten or more counts. The V gene is TRBV18, the J gene TRBJ2-5; 8 bases match TRBD1. The CDR3 totals 12 residues. Germline lookup yields CDR1 KGHSH and CDR2 LQKENI. V shed 6 bases and J 11 bases; nucleotides not matched to a gene: 8. The CDR3 loop is CASSVDRVEQYF. Written as DNA, the CDR3 is TGTGCCAGCTCTGTGGACAGGGTAGAGCAGTACTTC.

This chain links TRBV15 with TRBJ2-3, with 8 positions matching TRBD2. Germline lookup yields CDR1 LNHNV and CDR2 YYDKDF (reference sequence). The CDR3 is 17 amino acids. V was clipped by 3 bases and J by 0 bases; unmatched bases: 8. CDR3 sequence: CATSRAPGRASTDTQYF. The CDR3 DNA reads as TGTGCCACCAGCAGGGCTCCCGGGAGGGCCAGCACAGATACGCAGTATTTT.

In nucleotides, the CDR3 is TGTGCCAGCAGCGGAGGGACCGCTTCCCCTGAAGCTTTCTTT. It yields the protein CASSGGTASPEAFF. The genes are TRBV7-2 and TRBJ1-1; D is perhaps TRBD1 (5 bases). Trimming took 5 bases from V and 6 from J, leaving 16 bases between them. CDR1 and CDR2 (germline): SGHTA, FQGNSA. The CDR3 is 14 residues long.

This clonotype was seen ten or more times. The chain has TRBV30 and TRBJ1-2; D gene unclear. V was trimmed by 0 bases and J by 8 bases, leaving 10 bases between them. The CDR3 sequence is 12 residues long. Germline-derived CDR1 and CDR2 are GTSNPN and SVGIG (reference sequence). The CDR3 DNA reads TGTGCCTGGAGTGTAGGTCCCTCCGGCTACACCTTC. This encodes CAWSVGPSGYTF.